This T cell receptor (beta chain) was profiled in a study of blood T cell repertoires in COVID-19. The germline V and J ends were trimmed by 3 bases and 9 bases, with 16 bases remaining between them. This CDR3 has 15 residues. Per the germline V gene, CDR1 is SGHNT and CDR2 is YYREEE (reference sequence). Symptom resolution, clearance, or two negative PCRs marked the recovered donors of Cohort 3. In the original analysis: Researchers report that nucleated cell counts were estimated from reference gene primer amplification. Some clones are missing from TCRdb's copy, which holds only in-frame ones; the method was immunoSEQ multiplex PCR. Clonal size and the V and J genes are those of that table, whereas D and trimming came from the DNA. The data contain approximately 310,000 clones, about 89% of them singletons.

The TCR originated in a man aged 55 to 70 who had recovered from COVID-19. The chain recombines TRBV5-4 with TRBJ1-6; a possible D gene is TRBD1 (5 bases). Sample: PBMCs or T cells enriched from blood (not recorded which). The CDR3 here is CASSWDRQSSSPLHF. In DNA form, the CDR3 reads TGTGCCAGCAGCTGGGATCGACAGAGTTCTTCACCCCTCCACTTT.